This T cell receptor (beta chain) was identified during a study of Ad26.COV2.S vaccination and SARS-CoV-2 variants. Turning to the study itself: Once or twice, 56 days apart, Ad26.COV2.S was delivered intramuscularly.

This CDR3 is built from 13 residues. The V gene's germline CDR1 is MDHEN and CDR2 SYDVKM. V lost 3 bases and J 6 bases, leaving 12 bases between the germline ends. Treatment in this sample: roughly 20 received Ad26.COV2.S at low or high dose, single or two shots; roughly five received placebo; per-sample allocation not given. Samples were taken on day 63 after the first vaccine or placebo injection. The repertoire was sequenced with immunoSEQ multiplex PCR; TCRdb's copy has only in-frame clones and lacks some. This table has fewer than 400,000 clones, around four fifths appearing once. The sequence was obtained from a person aged 18-60 years who received the Ad26.COV2.S COVID-19 vaccine or a placebo. The sample here was peripheral blood, taken in a trial of Ad26.COV2.S vaccine versus placebo. The V gene is TRBV28, the J gene TRBJ2-7, with D possibly called TRBD1 or TRBD2 (5 bases each). The CDR3 here is CASSFARAGEQYF. CDR3 in DNA: TGTGCCAGCAGTTTCGCCAGGGCGGGCGAGCAGTACTTC.